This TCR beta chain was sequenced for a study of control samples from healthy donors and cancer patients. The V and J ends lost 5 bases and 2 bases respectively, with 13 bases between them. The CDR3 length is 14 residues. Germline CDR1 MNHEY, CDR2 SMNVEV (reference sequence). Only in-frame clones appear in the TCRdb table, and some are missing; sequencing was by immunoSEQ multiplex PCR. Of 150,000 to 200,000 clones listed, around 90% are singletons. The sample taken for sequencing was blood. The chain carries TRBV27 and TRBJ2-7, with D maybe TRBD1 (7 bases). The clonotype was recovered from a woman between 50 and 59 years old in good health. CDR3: CASSQGGRAYEQYF. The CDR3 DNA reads TGTGCCAGCAGTCAGGGGGGCAGGGCCTACGAGCAGTACTTC.